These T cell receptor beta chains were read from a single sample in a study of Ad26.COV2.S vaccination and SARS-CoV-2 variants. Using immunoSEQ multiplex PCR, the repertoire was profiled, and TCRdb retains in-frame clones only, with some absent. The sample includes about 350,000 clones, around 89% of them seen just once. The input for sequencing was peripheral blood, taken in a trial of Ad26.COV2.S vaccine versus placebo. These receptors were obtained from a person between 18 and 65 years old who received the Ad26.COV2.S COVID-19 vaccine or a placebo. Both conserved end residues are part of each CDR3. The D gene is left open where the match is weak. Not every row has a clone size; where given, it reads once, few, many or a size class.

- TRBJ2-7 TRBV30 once CAWSVGANPHEQYF TGTGCCTGGAGTGTTGGGGCAAACCCCCACGAGCAGTACTTC
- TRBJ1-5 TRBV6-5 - CASSYSSPGYQPQHF TGTGCCAGCAGTTACTCGAGTCCCGGATATCAGCCCCAGCATTTT
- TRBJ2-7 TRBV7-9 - CASSLAVNSYEQYF TGTGCCAGCAGCTTAGCGGTCAACTCCTACGAGCAGTACTTC
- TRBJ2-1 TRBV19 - CASSMRGTTGDEQFF TGTGCCAGTAGTATGCGGGGCACTACTGGGGATGAGCAGTTCTTC
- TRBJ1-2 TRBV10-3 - CAISDREAKYGYTF TGTGCCATCAGTGACCGAGAGGCGAAGTATGGCTACACCTTC
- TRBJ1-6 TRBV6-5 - CASSYEGGSPLHF TGTGCCAGCAGTTACGAGGGTGGTTCACCCCTCCACTTT
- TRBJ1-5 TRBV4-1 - CASSQGAGQPQHF TGCGCCAGCAGCCAAGGGGCGGGTCAGCCCCAGCATTTT
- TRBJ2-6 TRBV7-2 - CASSLEGSSGANVLTF TGTGCCAGCAGCTTAGAGGGAAGCTCTGGGGCCAACGTCCTGACTTTC
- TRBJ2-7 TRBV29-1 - CSVGEYYEQYF TGCAGCGTTGGAGAATACTACGAGCAGTACTTC
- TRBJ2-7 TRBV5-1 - CASSRTGFEQYF TGCGCCAGCAGCCGTACAGGGTTCGAGCAGTACTTC
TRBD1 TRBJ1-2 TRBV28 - CASRIGAGQGTGGYTF TGTGCCAGCAGAATCGGCGCGGGACAGGGGACCGGGGGCTACACCTTC
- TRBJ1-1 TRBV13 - CASSLGSSEAFF TGTGCCAGCAGCTTAGGAAGCTCTGAAGCTTTCTTT
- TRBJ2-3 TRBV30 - CAWSNFGEATDTQYF TGTGCCTGGAGTAATTTCGGGGAGGCCACAGATACGCAGTATTTT
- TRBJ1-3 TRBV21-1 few CASSKERGIGNTIYF TGTGCCAGCAGCAAAGAGCGGGGGATCGGAAACACCATATATTTT
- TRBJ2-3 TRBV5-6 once CASSLAGSRTDTQYF TGTGCCAGCAGCTTAGCGGGTTCCCGCACAGATACGCAGTATTTT
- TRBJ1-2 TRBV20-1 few CSASARGGYTF TGCAGTGCTAGTGCCCGGGGTGGCTACACCTTC
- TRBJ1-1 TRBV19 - CASSRTRGDTEAFF TGTGCCAGTAGCCGGACGAGAGGGGACACTGAAGCTTTCTTT
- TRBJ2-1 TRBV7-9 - CASSLAWESPYNEQFF TGTGCCAGCAGCTTAGCGTGGGAGTCTCCCTACAATGAGCAGTTCTTC
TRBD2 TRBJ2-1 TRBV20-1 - CSASRDHLAGVRYNEQFF TGCAGTGCTAGTCGGGACCATTTAGCGGGAGTACGGTACAATGAGCAGTTCTTC
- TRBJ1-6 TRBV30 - CAWRDWSTYNSPLHF TGTGCCTGGAGGGACTGGTCTACCTATAATTCACCCCTCCACTTT
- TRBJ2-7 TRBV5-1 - CASSFGGTGGSIYEQYF TGCGCCAGCAGCTTCGGCGGAACCGGAGGCTCCATCTACGAGCAGTACTTC
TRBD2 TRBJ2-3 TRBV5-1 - CASSLGLAGDGDTQYF TGCGCCAGCAGCTTGGGACTAGCGGGGGACGGGGATACGCAGTATTTT